The T cell receptor (beta chain) described here comes from a study of T cells in Graves' hyperthyroidism and ophthalmopathy. Amplification yielded TCR beta CDR3 regions, with RNA transcripts as the source. During a first-round RT-PCR of the TCR CDR3, the HTBI primer set was used. TCRdb re-called the multiplex PCR reads through MiXCR, storing one row per CDR3 protein. The sample holds 500,000 to 600,000 distinct CDR3 sequences; 20% are singletons and the top ten take about 45%. Material: blood. The receptor comes from a man in his forties or fifties with Graves' ophthalmopathy.

CDR3 in amino acids: CASSIHGQGDQPQHF. CDR3 DNA sequence: TGTGCCAGTAGTATTCACGGACAGGGGGACCAGCCCCAGCATTTT. This chain connects TRBV19 to TRBJ1-5; TRBD1 agrees at 10 bases. This CDR3 spans 15 amino acids. J was trimmed by 7 bases and V by 3 bases; bases with no gene match: 6. Germline V gene sequence: CDR1 LNHDA, CDR2 SQIVND (reference sequence).